Reported below is one T cell receptor beta chain. This clone was seen just once. Its antigen is unknown. No base quality information exists; no much larger clone differs at one position. The data derive from a study of blood T cell repertoires in COVID-19 (dated by TCRdb to about 2020). Context from the whole study: Samples from collaborators originated in the United States, Italy and Spain and spanned both the acute and convalescent phases of COVID-19. The prospective study material was composed of cDNA or gDNA derived from T cells, B-cell-depleted T cells, or PBMCs. The dataset comprised deeply sampled blood TCRbeta repertoires from subjects exposed to, actively infected with, or recovered from COVID-19. The repertoires were made available in a free public database intended to serve as a resource for research on the immune response to SARS-CoV-2. The samples were drawn from the first 160 participants of the ongoing ImmuneRACE study and from some 1,300 subjects provided by 6 global collaborators. Sample metadata almost always included a de-identified subject ID, COVID-19 status, age in years and sex. HLA class I and class II types, where available, came from metadata supplied by the sample provider rather than from assay-based typing. The full study reports these points: The amount of clinical and demographic metadata varied by source and participant and was provided uncurated.

TCRbeta CDR3 regions were amplified from genomic DNA by means of the immunoSEQ Assay, a bias-controlled multiplex PCR. The original pipeline was this. Within the assay, amplification of reference gene primers was used to estimate how many nucleated cells each sample contained. To quantify the absolute abundance of each unique TCRbeta CDR3 rearrangement, sequence reads were collapsed and filtered. For each sample, productive Simpson clonality was calculated as the square root of Simpson's diversity index over productive rearrangements. What TCRdb holds here is the immuneACCESS table cut down to in-frame rearrangements. Part of the clones is not present; checked against another copy, under half of the missing clones reflect an unresolved V gene, and the others are unexplained. V and J calls plus clone size are reproduced from that table; the DNA served to infer D and trimming. In this sample the table shows over 250,000 clones, roughly 88% of which occur a single time. Of the sample, 9.5% to 11% falls within the top ten clones.

Whole blood was collected in K2EDTA tubes by collaborating institutions according to the institutions' own protocols. Collaborator samples were shipped for TCRbeta analysis as frozen whole blood, isolated PBMCs, or DNA extracted from either sample type. Reading the germline V gene gives CDR1 SGHRS and CDR2 YFSETQ. The CDR3, from cysteine to phenylalanine, totals 14 residues. Only the CDR3 region is kept as DNA, spanning 42 bases read in frame from base 1. V ends up 5 bases short and J 6 bases short, with an unmatched junction base count of 8. This receptor was obtained from a woman aged 70 to 79 with acute or convalescent COVID-19. The sequence joins TRBV5-1 to TRBJ1-1; 9 central bases correspond to TRBD1. The specimen sequenced was peripheral blood. The CDR3 in this case is CASRTGGADSEAFF. At the DNA level, the sequence is TGCGCCAGCAGAACAGGGGGCGCGGATTCTGAAGCTTTCTTT.